A single sample is the source of the 10 T cell receptor beta chains below, sequenced in a study of blood T cell repertoires in COVID-19. TCRdb's table, derived via immunoSEQ multiplex PCR, lists solely in-frame clones and lacks some. The top ten clones hold 1.4% of a sample with over 350,000 clones, around 86% of them seen once. The specimen was peripheral blood. The receptors stem from a woman in her thirties with active or convalescent COVID-19.

The gene calls are TRBV19 and TRBJ1-1; the match to TRBD1 covers 8 bases. There are 15 residues in the CDR3. Germline V gene lookup returns CDR1 LNHDA and CDR2 SQIVND (reference sequence). The junction had 12 bases not matched to a gene; V was cut back by 7 bases and J by 5 bases. The CDR3 loop is CASNHLPGGATEAFF. CDR3 in DNA: TGTGCCAGTAACCACCTCCCAGGGGGCGCGACTGAAGCTTTCTTT.

This clone was observed at least ten times. Other nucleotide sequences in the sample specify the same CDR3. The chain recombines TRBV12-3 or TRBV12-4 with TRBJ1-1; possibly TRBD1 for D (5 bases). Trimming removed 3 bases from V and 4 bases from J, with 9 bases in between. This CDR3 comprises 13 residues. The chain's CDR3 is CASSLGGVTEAFF. In DNA form, the CDR3 reads TGTGCCAGCAGTTTGGGGGGGGTCACTGAAGCTTTCTTT.

The chain is built from TRBV29-1 and TRBJ2-7; 7 nucleotides match TRBD1. CDR1 and CDR2 (germline): SQVTM, ANQGSEA. This CDR3 contains 12 residues. J lost 3 bases, V lost 2 bases, and 1 base had no gene match. CDR3 region: CSVEQGDYEQYF. As DNA, the CDR3 is TGCAGCGTTGAACAGGGGGACTACGAGCAGTACTTC.

The CDR3: CASSPGRYFRRAFYNEQFF. CDR3 sequence (DNA): TGTGCCAGCTCACCAGGGAGGTACTTCAGGAGGGCCTTTTACAATGAGCAGTTCTTC. This chain links TRBV18 with TRBJ2-1; tentative D call: TRBD2 (6 bases). Trimming removed 2 bases at V and 4 bases at J, with 24 bases between. CDR1 is KGHSH, CDR2 LQKENI, per germline. CDR3 length: 19 amino acids.

The chain carries TRBV4-1 and TRBJ1-1; D uncertain. From germline, CDR1 is MGHRA and CDR2 YSYEKL. CDR3 size: 12 residues. V was trimmed by 3 bases and J by 7 bases, leaving 9 bases between them. CDR3 protein: CASSQGADEAFF. DNA of the CDR3: TGCGCCAGCAGCCAGGGAGCGGATGAAGCTTTCTTT.

This chain links TRBV18 with TRBJ2-5; TRBD1 aligns across 9 bases. CDR3 size: 19 residues. Losses at the gene ends were 3 bases for V and 5 bases for J; bases not matched to a gene: 19. Germline loops: CDR1 KGHSH, CDR2 LQKENI. CDR3 region: CASSPERRKDRGTGETQYF. CDR3 in DNA: TGTGCCAGCTCACCCGAACGCCGGAAGGACAGGGGAACCGGGGAGACCCAGTACTTC.

J is TRBJ2-2 and V is TRBV10-3; 11 positions agree with TRBD1. The CDR3 is 15 residues long. The germline V gene has CDR1 ENHRY and CDR2 SYGVKD. V was pared by 11 bases and J by 7 bases, with 12 bases of the junction left unmatched. The CDR3 bases are TGTGCCGCAAGGGGACAGGGGGTAGAAGGCGGGGAGCTGTTTTTT. Translation gives CAARGQGVEGGELFF.

This chain connects TRBV10-3 to TRBJ1-3; D not resolved. This CDR3 is built from 16 residues. Germline V gene lookup returns CDR1 ENHRY and CDR2 SYGVKD. The ends were cut back, 2 bases at V and 1 base at J, with 12 bases in the middle. In DNA, the CDR3 is TGTGCCATCAGTGAGACGCCCGCCAGTTCTGGAAACACCATATATTTT. This encodes CAISETPASSGNTIYF.

The chain recombines TRBV11-3 with TRBJ2-7, with TRBD1 as a possible D gene (5 bases). Germline V lookup: CDR1 SGHNT, CDR2 YENEEA. With 4 bases removed from V and 4 bases from J, the gap between germline ends came to 8 bases. This CDR3 has 12 residues. The DNA for the CDR3 is TGTGCCAGCAGCTCTGACAGTTACGAGCAGTACTTC. Protein sequence: CASSSDSYEQYF.

V gene TRBV27 combines with J gene TRBJ1-1, with D uncertain. The V gene's germline CDR1 is MNHEY and CDR2 SMNVEV (reference sequence). The CDR3 is made up of 13 amino acids. Trimming stripped 5 bases from V and 7 bases from J, with 14 bases between. As DNA, the CDR3 is TGTGCCAGCAGTCCTAGCTCCGGCGTTGAAGCTTTCTTT. Its translation is CASSPSSGVEAFF.